This TCR beta chain was obtained from a study of Ad26.COV2.S vaccination and SARS-CoV-2 variants. The overall study: Donor joined the COV1001 Ad26.COV2.S trial arm. By the intramuscular route, Ad26.COV2.S was given once, or twice 56 days apart. Study-level points and caveats: It was found that vaccine and placebo recipients had similar non-spike TCR breadth.

Assay used: immunoSEQ multiplex PCR; TCRdb lists only in-frame clones, some missing. Altogether 440,000 or so clones are present, about nine tenths being singletons, with the ten largest covering around 1.6%. CDR1 and CDR2 (germline): GTSNPN, SVGIG (reference sequence). V was shortened by 4 bases and J by 1 base, with 13 bases between the two germline ends. CDR3 length equals 14 residues. The treatment here: 15 to 20 received Ad26.COV2.S at low or high dose, single or two shots; 5 received placebo; per-sample allocation not given. The study sampled participants on day 63 after the first vaccine or placebo injection. The sample came from a Boston adult aged 18-55 years. Note on this clone: Its antigen is still unknown.

The sample was peripheral blood, taken in a trial of Ad26.COV2.S vaccine versus placebo. The sequence was collected from a person between 18 and 65 years old who received the Ad26.COV2.S COVID-19 vaccine or a placebo. The genes are TRBV30 and TRBJ1-1; D is undetermined. CDR3 nucleotide sequence: TGTGCCTGGAACGGACGGCTCCGGAACACTGAAGCTTTCTTT. This encodes CAWNGRLRNTEAFF.